The clone carrying this TCR beta chain was observed many times. Its matching antigen is unknown. The sample is drawn from a study of T cell repertoires in cytomegalovirus infection. TCRdb re-called the reads with MiXCR, one entry per CDR3 protein. The profile shows approximately 470,000 distinct CDR3 sequences, about 42% of them singletons. The receptor was derived from a human donor in good health (CMV status not recorded). Some clones in this sample may be carry-over from other donors' samples. Sequencing used cultured PBMCs, obtained from culture after CMV antigen stimulation.

CDR3 sequence reads: CASSLVGLAGGSTDTQYF. For the CDR3, the DNA is TGTGCCAGCAGCTTAGTGGGGCTAGCGGGGGGCAGCACAGATACGCAGTATTTT. The rearrangement uses TRBV7-2 and TRBJ2-3, with 11 bases fitting TRBD2. J lost 0 bases, V lost 1 base, and 6 bases had no gene match. The CDR3 spans 18 residues. The V gene's germline CDR1 is SGHTA and CDR2 FQGNSA.